These 29 T cell receptor beta chains were sequenced from one sample in a study of metastatic and nonmetastatic thyroid tumors. TCRdb re-called the PCR reads through MiXCR. The sample comprises approximately 32,000 clones, 33% of which are singletons, and around 15% rests with the top ten. Patients underwent thyroid surgery, and none had received any treatment before it. The sequenced sample consisted of tumor tissue. The receptor source for this set is a female donor with papillary thyroid cancer or a benign thyroid nodule (not recorded which). Some clones in this sample may be carry-over from other donors' samples.

This clone turned up a few times. V and J are TRBV6-5 and TRBJ1-1; D might be TRBD1 (6 bases). In germline, CDR1 is MNHEY, CDR2 SVGAGI. Trimming cost V 0 bases and J 11 bases, with 10 bases left between them. This CDR3 is 12 amino acids long. Here the CDR3 DNA reads TGTGCCAGCAGTTACTCGAGGGGGTTTGCTTTCTTT. Encoded protein: CASSYSRGFAFF.

The chain combines TRBV20-1 with TRBJ2-2, with unresolved D. Germline assignment: CDR1 DFQATT and CDR2 SNEGSKA (reference sequence). V shed 3 bases and J shed 4 bases, with 9 bases lying between them. The CDR3 has 13 residues. DNA of the CDR3: TGCAGTGCTAGGTCAGTTCCCACCGGGGAGCTGTTTTTT. As protein: CSARSVPTGELFF.

In the case of this clone: One junction end disagrees with the germline gene, perhaps due to a read error. This sequence joins TRBV6-2 or TRBV6-3 and TRBJ2-7; D is uncertain. This CDR3 is 11 amino acids long. Germline CDR1 reads MNHEY; CDR2 reads SVGEGT. CDR3 amino acids: CANSYRFEQYF. CDR3 DNA sequence: TGTGCCAACAGTTACCGGTTCGAGCAGTACTTC.

The chain combines TRBV6-2 or TRBV6-3 with TRBJ2-7, with TRBD2 matching 9 bases. Losses at the gene ends were 6 bases for V and 3 bases for J; bases not matched to a gene: 3. Germline CDR1 and CDR2: MNHEY and SVGEGT. The CDR3 length is 13 residues. In DNA, the CDR3 is TGTGCCAGCAGCTTAGCGGGGGTCTACGAGCAGTACTTC. Translation: CASSLAGVYEQYF.

The chain combines TRBV6-1 with TRBJ1-2; perhaps TRBD1 as D (5 bases). V gave up 8 bases and J gave up 4 bases, with 14 bases separating them. The germline V gene has CDR1 MNHNS and CDR2 SASEGT. This CDR3 is 13 amino acids long. CDR3 residues: CASGLGRAYGYTF. The CDR3 nucleotides are TGTGCCAGCGGACTAGGCAGGGCCTATGGCTACACCTTC.

The chain links TRBV5-1 to TRBJ2-6, with D possibly being TRBD1 (6 bases). The CDR3 has 15 residues. V was clipped by 7 bases and J by 0 bases, with 11 bases between them. In germline, CDR1 is SGHRS, CDR2 YFSETQ. The CDR3 region is CASLEGGSGANVLTF. The CDR3 DNA sequence: TGCGCCAGCCTCGAAGGGGGCTCTGGGGCCAACGTCCTGACTTTC. Using reference TRBV5-1 and TRBJ2-6 for the parts outside the CDR3, the full variable domain is KAGVTQTPRYLIKTRGQQVTLSCSPISGHRSVSWYQQTPGQGLQFLFEYFSETQRNKGNFPGRFSGRQFSNSRSEMNVSTLELGDSALYLCASLEGGSGANVLTFGAGSRLTVL.

The rearrangement uses TRBV5-4 and TRBJ2-7; D is perhaps TRBD2 (7 bases). This CDR3 is 14 amino acids long. Germline-derived CDR1 and CDR2 are SGHNT and YYREEE (reference sequence). Trimming took 1 base from V and 5 from J, leaving 13 bases between them. The CDR3 nucleotides are TGTGCCAGCAGCTTGATACAGGGAGGGAACGAGCAGTACTTC. Translated: CASSLIQGGNEQYF. Supplemented by reference TRBV5-4 and TRBJ2-7, the full variable domain reads ETGVTQSPTHLIKTRGQQVTLRCSSQSGHNTVSWYQQALGQGPQFIFQYYREEENGRGNFPPRFSGLQFPNYSSELNVNALELDDSALYLCASSLIQGGNEQYFGPGTRLTVT.

The chain links TRBV28 to TRBJ1-2; D might be TRBD1 (5 bases). Trimming took off 4 bases at V and 8 bases at J, with 20 bases between the two ends. The CDR3 spans 15 residues. From germline, CDR1 is MDHEN and CDR2 SYDVKM. CDR3 in DNA: TGTGCCAGCAGTTGGGGGGGAGGGGTTTTAGGAGGCTACACCTTC. Amino acid sequence: CASSWGGGVLGGYTF.

There are many counts of this clone. The chain links TRBV6-5 to TRBJ2-1; D is possibly TRBD2 (6 bases). This CDR3 region has 15 residues. The germline V and J ends were trimmed by 3 bases and 4 bases, with 13 bases remaining between them. From germline, CDR1 is MNHEY and CDR2 SVGAGI. This chain's CDR3 is CASSYDGSRYNEQFF. CDR3 DNA sequence: TGTGCCAGCAGTTATGACGGGAGCAGGTACAATGAGCAGTTCTTC.

There are a few counts of this clone. This chain joins TRBV20-1 and TRBJ2-7; no clear D gene. There are 11 residues in the CDR3. Trimming left V 5 bases short and J 0 bases short, with 5 bases between. Looked up from germline, CDR1 is DFQATT and CDR2 is SNEGSKA (reference sequence). The CDR3 region has the DNA TGCAGTGCTGTTAGCTCCTACGAGCAGTACTTC. Amino acids: CSAVSSYEQYF.

This chain connects TRBV11-2 to TRBJ2-7; TRBD1 might be the D (6 bases). Germline values: CDR1 SGHAT, CDR2 FQNNGV. CDR3 length: 16 residues. The V gene lost 0 bases and the J gene lost 0 bases, with 12 bases spanning the gap. The CDR3 spells CASSLEGRTVSYEQYF. In DNA, the CDR3 is TGTGCCAGCAGCTTAGAAGGACGGACAGTCTCCTACGAGCAGTACTTC.

The rearrangement uses TRBV3-1 and TRBJ2-1; no clear D. The CDR3 runs to 13 residues. The V gene lost 0 bases and the J gene lost 7 bases, with 7 bases spanning the gap. Germline V gene data show CDR1 as LGHDT and CDR2 as YNNKEL (reference sequence). In DNA, the CDR3 is TGTGCCAGCAGCCAAGAGATTGGAAATGAGCAGTTCTTC. This translates into CASSQEIGNEQFF.

The chain links TRBV11-3 to TRBJ2-7; a possible D gene is TRBD1 (5 bases). The CDR3 sequence is 13 residues long. Trimming pared 5 bases from V and 1 base from J, leaving 9 bases between. Germline V gene lookup returns CDR1 SGHNT and CDR2 YENEEA. In nucleotides, the CDR3 is TGTGCCAGCAGCCCCCGACAGTCCTACGAGCAGTACTTC. It yields the protein CASSPRQSYEQYF.

This clone has a count of ten or more. CDR3 in amino acids: CASSLEGLGKDTQYF. The CDR3 nucleotides are TGTGCCAGCAGCTTGGAGGGACTAGGGAAGGATACGCAGTATTTT. V and J are TRBV5-8 and TRBJ2-3; 8 bases are shared with TRBD2. V gave up 0 bases and J gave up 6 bases; unmatched junction bases: 6. The CDR3 is made up of 15 amino acids. Germline-derived CDR1 and CDR2 are SGHTS and YDEGEE.

The CDR3 coding sequence is TGCAGTGCGACCTTTTTAGAGGGGGACGAGCAGTACTTC. Amino acid sequence: CSATFLEGDEQYF. The gene calls are TRBV20-1 and TRBJ2-7; D might be TRBD1 (6 bases). V was cut by 6 bases and J by 5 bases, with 17 bases left in between. CDR3 length equals 13 residues. The germline CDR1 and CDR2 sequences are DFQATT and SNEGSKA (reference sequence).

The chain recombines TRBV27 with TRBJ2-1; 9 bases are shared with TRBD2. CDR1 is MNHEY and CDR2 is SMNVEV in the germline V gene (reference sequence). The CDR3 runs to 14 residues. Trimming cost V 2 bases and J 6 bases; bases outside gene matches: 2. CDR3 coding DNA: TGTGCCAGCAGTTTAGGGACTAGCACCAATGAGCAGTTCTTC. This sequence encodes CASSLGTSTNEQFF.

The gene calls are TRBV11-3 and TRBJ1-1, with a tentative D call TRBD1 (6 bases). Germline V gene lookup returns CDR1 SGHNT and CDR2 YENEEA. The ends were cut back, 3 bases at V and 4 bases at J, with 12 bases in the middle. The CDR3 totals 14 residues. In nucleotides, the CDR3 is TGTGCCAGCAGCTTGAGGGGGTCGGGCACTGAAGCTTTCTTT. The encoded protein is CASSLRGSGTEAFF.

The chain recombines TRBV2 with TRBJ2-7, with unresolved D. V lost 1 base, J lost 1 base, and 14 bases lay in between. Per the germline V gene, CDR1 is SNHLY and CDR2 is FYNNEI. The CDR3 extends over 16 amino acids. CDR3 sequence (DNA): TGTGCCAGCAGTGAAGATGGTAGGGCCGGATCCTACGAGCAGTACTTC. It translates to CASSEDGRAGSYEQYF.

V and J are TRBV29-1 and TRBJ2-3, with TRBD2 matching over 8 bases. Trimming took 4 bases from V and 3 from J; bases not matched to a gene: 9. This CDR3 is 15 amino acids long. Germline-derived CDR1 and CDR2 are SQVTM and ANQGSEA. The CDR3: CSVVQAGAGTDTQYF. The CDR3 DNA follows: TGCAGCGTTGTGCAAGCGGGAGCTGGGACAGATACGCAGTATTTT.

The chain uses TRBV2 and TRBJ1-6; perhaps TRBD1 as D (5 bases). The CDR3 length is 16 residues. Germline CDR1 and CDR2: SNHLY and FYNNEI. Between the trimmed V and J ends, which lost 3 bases and 6 bases, there was a span of 15 bases. The CDR3 DNA reads TGTGCCAGCAGTGATTCGAGGCAGGGCTTTAATTCACCCCTCCACTTT. Its protein product is CASSDSRQGFNSPLHF.

This clone was counted between two and nine times. The V gene is TRBV6-5, the J gene TRBJ2-7; weak D call: TRBD2 (6 bases). The CDR3 sequence is 15 residues long. CDR1 and CDR2 from the germline V gene are MNHEY and SVGAGI. V lost 0 bases, J lost 4 bases, and 13 bases lay in between. The CDR3 sequence is CASSYSTGDPYEQYF. The CDR3 DNA reads as TGTGCCAGCAGTTACTCGACGGGAGATCCTTACGAGCAGTACTTC.

In this sample, this clone turned up a few times. V is TRBV6-1 and J is TRBJ2-2, with D hard to call. CDR3 length: 15 amino acids. The V and J ends lost 4 bases and 5 bases respectively, with 14 bases between them. CDR1 and CDR2 from the germline V gene are MNHNS and SASEGT. CDR3 amino acids: CASSVAAISTGELFF. The CDR3 DNA reads TGTGCCAGCAGTGTTGCGGCCATTTCGACCGGGGAGCTGTTTTTT.

This clone appeared once. This CDR3 reads CASTTRRDSYNEQFF. The CDR3 coding sequence is TGTGCCAGCACCACACGCCGGGACAGTTACAATGAGCAGTTCTTC. This chain joins TRBV7-8 and TRBJ2-1; TRBD1 matches at 7 bases. Unmatched junction bases numbered 10, after V lost 7 bases and J lost 4 bases. CDR3 length equals 15 residues. From germline, CDR1 is SGHVS and CDR2 FQNEAQ.

This clone was detected only a few times. The gene calls are TRBV19 and TRBJ2-6, with 8 nucleotides matching TRBD2. The CDR3 has 15 amino acids. Germline V gene lookup returns CDR1 LNHDA and CDR2 SQIVND (reference sequence). The V gene end was trimmed by 5 bases and the J gene end by 4 bases; junction bases not matched to a gene: 4. Written as DNA, the CDR3 is TGTGCCAGTAGTTTAGCGGGAACGGGGGCCAACGTCCTGACTTTC. Translated, it gives CASSLAGTGANVLTF. Looking up the rest from reference TRBV19 and TRBJ2-6 gives the full variable domain: DGGITQSPKYLFRKEGQNVTLSCEQNLNHDAMYWYRQDPGQGLRLIYYSQIVNDFQKGDIAEGYSVSREKKESFPLTVTSAQKNPTAFYLCASSLAGTGANVLTFGAGSRLTVL.

V usage is TRBV6-2 or TRBV6-3 and J usage is TRBJ2-7, with D perhaps assigned TRBD1 or TRBD2 (5 bases each). Germline V lookup: CDR1 MNHEY, CDR2 SVGEGT. The CDR3 has 12 residues. V lost 4 bases and J 6 bases, leaving 10 bases between the germline ends. This CDR3 reads CASSFGTAEQYF. The CDR3 coding sequence is TGTGCCAGCAGTTTCGGGACCGCCGAGCAGTACTTC.

This chain connects TRBV4-2 to TRBJ2-6; 9 nucleotides match TRBD2. J lost 0 bases, V lost 7 bases, and 16 bases had no gene match. The CDR3 runs to 20 residues. In germline, CDR1 is LGHNA, CDR2 YNFKEQ. CDR3 in DNA: TGTGCCAGCACCCCCTGGGCGGCGGGAGGGCCGGGCTCTGGGGCCAACGTCCTGACTTTC. Amino acids: CASTPWAAGGPGSGANVLTF.

The chain employs TRBV7-3 and TRBJ2-2; 10 bases match TRBD1. The ends lost 6 bases at V and 5 bases at J; junction bases unmatched: 6. The CDR3 is 15 amino acids. The germline gives CDR1 SGHTA, CDR2 FQGTGA. The CDR3 reads CASSSGTGVTGELFF. The CDR3 DNA sequence: TGTGCCAGCAGTTCCGGGACAGGGGTTACCGGGGAGCTGTTTTTT.

The chain couples TRBV6-1 to TRBJ1-6; TRBD1 agrees at 8 bases. V shed 6 bases and J 4 bases; nucleotides not matched to a gene: 5. The CDR3 totals 15 residues. Germline V gives CDR1 MNHNS, CDR2 SASEGT. CDR3 sequence reads: CASRQDRGYNSPLHF. DNA of the CDR3: TGTGCCAGCAGGCAAGACAGGGGATATAATTCACCCCTCCACTTT.

This clone was counted only a few times. One junction end disagrees with the germline gene, perhaps due to a read error. V gene TRBV28 combines with J gene TRBJ2-3; D perhaps matches TRBD2 (5 bases). The CDR3 consists of 12 residues. CDR1 is MDHEN and CDR2 is SYDVKM in the germline V gene. The CDR3 region has the DNA TGTGCCAGCAGTTCTACCGGGATTCGAGCGGATTTT. Encoded protein: CASSSTGIRADF.